What follows are 21 T cell receptor beta chains derived from one specimen sequenced in a study of CD8 T cells in seronegative destructive rheumatoid arthritis. Here immunoSEQ multiplex PCR was the method, and the copy in TCRdb shows in-frame clones only, minus some. This sample yields 10,000 to 15,000 clones, of which around 86% are seen a single time; about a quarter belongs to the top ten. The sample consisted of CD8+ T cells from blood. The receptors originated from a woman between 30 and 55 years old with seronegative destructive rheumatoid arthritis.

A note on this clone: Other DNA sequences from this sample encode an identical CDR3 as well. The rearrangement joins TRBV28 to TRBJ1-5; no reliable D call. Per germline, CDR1 MDHEN and CDR2 SYDVKM. This CDR3 contains 15 residues. The V end was cut by 5 bases, the J end by 2 bases, with 13 bases between. CDR3 loop: CASSRTGAGNQPQHF. In DNA, the CDR3 is TGTGCCAGCAGTCGTACCGGAGCTGGCAATCAGCCCCAGCATTTT.

This chain connects TRBV19 to TRBJ2-7; D is possibly TRBD2 (5 bases). Trimming left V 5 bases short and J 5 bases short, with 16 bases between. The CDR3 has 14 residues. Looked up from germline, CDR1 is LNHDA and CDR2 is SQIVND (reference sequence). CDR3 protein: CASSWARELNEQYF. The CDR3 region has the DNA TGTGCCAGTAGTTGGGCGAGGGAGTTAAACGAGCAGTACTTC.

J is TRBJ1-2 and V is TRBV5-5, with D perhaps matching TRBD1 (5 bases). This CDR3 is built from 13 residues. In germline, CDR1 is SGHKS, CDR2 YYEKEE (reference sequence). V shed 4 bases and J shed 4 bases, with 11 bases lying between them. The CDR3 region has the DNA TGTGCCAGCAGCGGGGAGGGGCCCTATGGCTACACCTTC. This sequence encodes CASSGEGPYGYTF.

The DNA of the CDR3 is TGTGCCAGCAGTTTAGGCCCAGAGGCTGAAGCTTTCTTT. This sequence encodes CASSLGPEAEAFF. The chain employs TRBV27 and TRBJ1-1; D is ambiguous. The CDR3 loop spans 13 amino acids. V gave up 2 bases and J gave up 6 bases, with 10 bases separating them. Germline values: CDR1 MNHEY, CDR2 SMNVEV (reference sequence).

The rearrangement joins TRBV5-6 to TRBJ2-7, with 11 nucleotides matching TRBD2. This CDR3 has 14 residues. The germline gives CDR1 SGHDT, CDR2 YYEEEE. J gave up 3 bases and V 2 bases, and 1 base lay outside the gene matches. CDR3 nucleotides: TGTGCCAGCAGCTTACTAGCGGGGGACTACGAGCAGTACGTC. As protein: CASSLLAGDYEQYV.

This chain's CDR3 is CASSFTSQGTQYF. The CDR3 DNA reads as TGTGCCAGCAGTTTTACATCACAGGGGACGCAGTATTTT. V gene TRBV27 combines with J gene TRBJ2-3; 7 bases are shared with TRBD1. V dropped 3 bases and J dropped 9; count of bases not matched to a gene: 6. Germline V gives CDR1 MNHEY, CDR2 SMNVEV (reference sequence). The CDR3 extends over 13 amino acids.

As concerns this clone: This CDR3 is also generated by other DNA sequences in the sample. V gene TRBV7-3 combines with J gene TRBJ1-1, with TRBD1 matching 7 bases. Per the germline V gene, CDR1 is SGHTA and CDR2 is FQGTGA. CDR3 length: 15 residues. V was clipped by 0 bases and J by 1 base; unmatched bases: 2. The CDR3 is CASSLTRQGNTEAFF. DNA of the CDR3: TGTGCCAGCAGCTTAACCCGACAGGGGAACACTGAAGCTTTCTTT.

This sequence joins TRBV10-3 and TRBJ2-2; a weak D match, TRBD2 (7 bases). The CDR3 is 15 amino acids. V was clipped by 5 bases and J by 6 bases, with 16 bases between them. Germline V gives CDR1 ENHRY, CDR2 SYGVKD. The CDR3 is CAISPSGGPPGELFF. CDR3 in DNA: TGTGCCATCAGTCCCTCCGGGGGGCCTCCCGGGGAGCTGTTTTTT.

The V call is TRBV7-3, the J call TRBJ2-2, with D uncertain. The germline V and J ends were trimmed by 5 bases and 0 bases, with 10 bases remaining between them. The germline V gene encodes CDR1 SGHTA and CDR2 FQGTGA. This CDR3 is 15 amino acids long. The DNA for the CDR3 is TGTGCCAGCAGCCCTGGCGGAGCGAACACCGGGGAGCTGTTTTTT. This gives the protein CASSPGGANTGELFF.

The V call is TRBV5-1, the J call TRBJ2-5; tentatively, D is TRBD2 (5 bases). This CDR3 has 12 residues. Germline assignment: CDR1 SGHRS and CDR2 YFSETQ. With 1 base removed from V and 5 bases from J, the gap between germline ends came to 6 bases. CDR3 bases: TGCGCCAGCAGCTTGACGGGGGAGACCCAGTACTTC. It is translated as CASSLTGETQYF.

This clone has more than one count but fewer than ten. Its ends do not fully match the called genes, so a read error is possible. V gene TRBV4-1 combines with J gene TRBJ1-5; 9 bases agree with TRBD1. This CDR3 region has 12 residues. From germline, CDR1 is MGHRA and CDR2 YSYEKL. This CDR3 reads CASSQDGTGLVF. DNA for the CDR3: TGCGCCAGCAGCCAAGATGGGACAGGGCTGGTTTTT.

The chain links TRBV6-1 to TRBJ2-2; TRBD2 matches at 9 bases. CDR1 and CDR2 (germline): MNHNS, SASEGT. This CDR3 region has 15 residues. V lost 9 bases to trimming and J lost 5 bases; unmatched junction nucleotides: 10. The CDR3 coding sequence is TGTGCCAGTAGCCTCGAGCGGGGGGAAACCGGGGAGCTGTTTTTT. Encoded protein: CASSLERGETGELFF.

This clone was detected once. This rearrangement joins TRBV28 to TRBJ1-3; no clear D. Germline lookup yields CDR1 MDHEN and CDR2 SYDVKM. The CDR3 is made up of 16 amino acids. The V end was cut by 5 bases, the J end by 0 bases, with 14 bases between. CDR3 nucleotide sequence: TGTGCCAGCAGTCAGAGCCAGGAGGTCTCTGGAAACACCATATATTTT. Translating gives CASSQSQEVSGNTIYF.

This clone was counted once. V and J are TRBV10-3 and TRBJ1-2, with a weak D call TRBD1 (6 bases). The ends were cut back, 10 bases at V and 9 bases at J, with 21 bases in the middle. Germline assignment: CDR1 ENHRY and CDR2 SYGVKD. The CDR3 extends over 13 amino acids. CDR3 bases: TGTGCCAACCTCGAGACAGGCGCTCTTAGCTACACCTTC. This gives the protein CANLETGALSYTF.

This clone was counted between two and nine times. This chain joins TRBV4-1 and TRBJ1-2; no definite D call. Germline CDR1 and CDR2: MGHRA and YSYEKL. With 5 bases removed from V and 7 bases from J, the gap between germline ends came to 14 bases. This CDR3 has 13 amino acids. CDR3 sequence (DNA): TGCGCCAGCAGCAAGACATCGACCTCTGGCTACACCTTC. Amino acids: CASSKTSTSGYTF.

This chain joins TRBV15 and TRBJ1-4; no definite D call. The CDR3 extends over 16 amino acids. Trimming removed 0 bases from V and 3 bases from J, with 11 bases in between. Germline-derived CDR1 and CDR2 are LNHNV and YYDKDF (reference sequence). The CDR3 region has the DNA TGTGCCACCAGCAGAGACCCGGGTGCTCCTAATGAAAAACTGTTTTTT. Its translation is CATSRDPGAPNEKLFF.

The chain combines TRBV7-6 with TRBJ2-7; 10 nucleotides align to TRBD1. CDR1 is SGHVS and CDR2 is FNYEAQ in the germline V gene. This CDR3 has 17 amino acids. The V segment lost 2 bases and the J segment 1 base; nucleotides outside the gene matches: 8. Here the CDR3 reads CASSLWAGTGDSYEQYF. In DNA form, the CDR3 reads TGTGCCAGCAGCTTATGGGCCGGGACAGGGGATTCCTACGAGCAGTACTTC.

This chain links TRBV29-1 with TRBJ2-1, with 9 bases identical to TRBD1. V shed 5 bases, J shed 15 bases, and the junction held 5 bases outside the gene matches. The CDR3 is 10 amino acids. From germline, CDR1 is SQVTM and CDR2 ANQGSEA. The DNA for the CDR3 is TGCAGCGTTTTACAGGGGGCCAGGTTCTTC. Residues: CSVLQGARFF.

In its sample, this clone ranks as medium-sized. The chain links TRBV7-9 to TRBJ2-7; 8 nucleotides align to TRBD1. The length of the CDR3 is 14 residues. Germline CDR1 and CDR2: SEHNR and FQNEAQ (reference sequence). Germline trimming cut 2 bases from V and 5 bases from J; bases unmatched to any gene: 5. The CDR3 DNA follows: TGTGCCAGCAGCTTATTAACAGGGGGAGACGAGCAGTACTTC. Protein product: CASSLLTGGDEQYF.

This clone is large within its sample. CDR3 loop: CASSYPRPGKGEKLFF. The CDR3 region has the DNA TGTGCCAGCAGTTACCCAAGGCCCGGGAAGGGTGAAAAACTGTTTTTT. The chain carries TRBV6-6 and TRBJ1-4; no definite D call. Germline CDR1 is MNHNY and CDR2 is SVGAGI (reference sequence). CDR3 size: 16 residues. Trimming cost V 2 bases and J 7 bases, with 17 bases left between them.

This sequence joins TRBV7-9 and TRBJ2-5; 7 nucleotides agree with TRBD1. The germline V gene encodes CDR1 SEHNR and CDR2 FQNEAQ (reference sequence). The ends lost 8 bases at V and 1 base at J; junction bases unmatched: 7. This CDR3 comprises 14 residues. CDR3 bases: TGTGCCAGCGAGACAGGGCCCCTCCAAGAGACCCAGTACTTC. This sequence encodes CASETGPLQETQYF.